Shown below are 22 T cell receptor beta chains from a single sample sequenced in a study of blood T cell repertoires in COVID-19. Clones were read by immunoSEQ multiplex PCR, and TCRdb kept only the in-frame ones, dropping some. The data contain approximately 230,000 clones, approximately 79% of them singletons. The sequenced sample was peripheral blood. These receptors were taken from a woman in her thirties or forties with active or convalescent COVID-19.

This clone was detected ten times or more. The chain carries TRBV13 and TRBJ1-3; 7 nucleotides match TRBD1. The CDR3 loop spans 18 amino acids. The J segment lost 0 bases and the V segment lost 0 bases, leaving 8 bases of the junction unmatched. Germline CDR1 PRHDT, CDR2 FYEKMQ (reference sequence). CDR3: CASSLGLEGALSGNTIYF. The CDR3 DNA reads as TGTGCCAGCAGCTTAGGCTTGGAGGGGGCTCTCTCTGGAAACACCATATATTTT.

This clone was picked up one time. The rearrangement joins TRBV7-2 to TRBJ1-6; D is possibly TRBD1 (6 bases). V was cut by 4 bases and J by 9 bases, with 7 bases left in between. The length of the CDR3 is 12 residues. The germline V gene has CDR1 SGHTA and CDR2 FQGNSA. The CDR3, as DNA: TGTGCCAGCAGCTCGACAGGTTCACCCCTCCACTTT. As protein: CASSSTGSPLHF.

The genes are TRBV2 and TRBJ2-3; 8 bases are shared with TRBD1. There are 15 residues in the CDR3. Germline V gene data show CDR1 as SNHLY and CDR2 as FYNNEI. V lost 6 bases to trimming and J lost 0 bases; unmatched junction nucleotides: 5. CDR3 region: CASRRTGYSTDTQYF. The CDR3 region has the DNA TGTGCCAGCAGAAGGACAGGGTATAGCACAGATACGCAGTATTTT.

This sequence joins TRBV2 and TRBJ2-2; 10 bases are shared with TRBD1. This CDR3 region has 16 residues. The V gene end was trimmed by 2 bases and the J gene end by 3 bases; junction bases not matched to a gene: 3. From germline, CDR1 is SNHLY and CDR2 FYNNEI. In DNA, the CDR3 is TGTGCCAGCAGTGAACAGGGACAGGGGTACACCGGGGAGCTGTTTTTT. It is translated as CASSEQGQGYTGELFF.

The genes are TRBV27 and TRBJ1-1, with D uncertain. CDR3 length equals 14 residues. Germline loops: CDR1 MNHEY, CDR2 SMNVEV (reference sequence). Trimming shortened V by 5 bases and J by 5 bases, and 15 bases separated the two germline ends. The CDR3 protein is CASSSTQDRTEAFF. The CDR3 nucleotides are TGTGCCAGCAGTAGCACGCAGGATCGAACTGAAGCTTTCTTT.

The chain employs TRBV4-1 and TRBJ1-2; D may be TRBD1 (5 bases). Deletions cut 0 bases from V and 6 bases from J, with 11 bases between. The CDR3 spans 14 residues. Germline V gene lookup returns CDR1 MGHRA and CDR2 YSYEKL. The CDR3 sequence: CASSQDRGDHGYTF. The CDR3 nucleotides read TGCGCCAGCAGCCAAGATCGGGGGGACCATGGCTACACCTTC.

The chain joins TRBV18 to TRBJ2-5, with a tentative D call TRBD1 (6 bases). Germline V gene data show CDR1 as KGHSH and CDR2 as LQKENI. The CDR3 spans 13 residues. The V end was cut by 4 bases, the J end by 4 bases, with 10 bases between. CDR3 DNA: TGTGCCAGCTCACTTACAGGGTTAGAGACCCAGTACTTC. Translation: CASSLTGLETQYF.

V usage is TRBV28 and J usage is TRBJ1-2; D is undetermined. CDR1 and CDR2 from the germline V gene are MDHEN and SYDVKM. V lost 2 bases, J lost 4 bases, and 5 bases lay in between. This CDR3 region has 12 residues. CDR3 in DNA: TGTGCCAGCAGTTTAGGAGTCTATGGCTACACCTTC. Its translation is CASSLGVYGYTF.

The CDR3 DNA reads as TGTGCCTCCAACAGGGGCACTGAAGCTTTCTTT. It is translated as CASNRGTEAFF. The V gene is TRBV30, the J gene TRBJ1-1; 7 bases are a match to TRBD1. The CDR3 runs 11 residues. V dropped 7 bases and J dropped 4; count of bases not matched to a gene: 3. The V gene's germline CDR1 is GTSNPN and CDR2 SVGIG (reference sequence).

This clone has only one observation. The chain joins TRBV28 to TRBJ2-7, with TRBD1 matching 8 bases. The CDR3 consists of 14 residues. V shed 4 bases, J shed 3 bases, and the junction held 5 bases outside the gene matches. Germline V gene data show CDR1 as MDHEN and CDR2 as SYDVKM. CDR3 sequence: CASSSGTGGYEQYF. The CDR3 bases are TGTGCCAGCAGTTCCGGGACAGGAGGCTACGAGCAGTACTTC.

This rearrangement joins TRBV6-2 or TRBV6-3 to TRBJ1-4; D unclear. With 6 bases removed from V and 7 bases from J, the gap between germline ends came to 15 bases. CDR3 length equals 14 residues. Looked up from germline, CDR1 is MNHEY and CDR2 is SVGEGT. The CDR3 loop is CASSSFLPSEKLFF. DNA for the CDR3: TGTGCCAGCAGCTCGTTCCTTCCCAGTGAAAAACTGTTTTTT.

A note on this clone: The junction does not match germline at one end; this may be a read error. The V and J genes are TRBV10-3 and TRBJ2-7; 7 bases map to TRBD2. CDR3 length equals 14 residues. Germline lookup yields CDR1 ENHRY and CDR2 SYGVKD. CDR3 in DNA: TGTGCCATCAGGCCCGGACTAGTCTCCAACGAGCAGTACTTC. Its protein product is CAIRPGLVSNEQYF.

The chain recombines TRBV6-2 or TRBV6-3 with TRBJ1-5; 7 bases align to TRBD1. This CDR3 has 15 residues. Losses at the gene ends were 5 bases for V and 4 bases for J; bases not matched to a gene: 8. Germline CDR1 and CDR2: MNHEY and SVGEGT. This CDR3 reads CASSPWDRPNQPQHF. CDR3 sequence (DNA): TGTGCCAGCAGTCCCTGGGACAGACCAAATCAGCCCCAGCATTTT.

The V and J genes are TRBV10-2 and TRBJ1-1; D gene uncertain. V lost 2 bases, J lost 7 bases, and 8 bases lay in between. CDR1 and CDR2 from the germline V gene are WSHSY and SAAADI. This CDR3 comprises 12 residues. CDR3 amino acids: CASSEGVGEAFF. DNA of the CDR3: TGCGCCAGCAGTGAGGGAGTGGGTGAAGCTTTCTTT.

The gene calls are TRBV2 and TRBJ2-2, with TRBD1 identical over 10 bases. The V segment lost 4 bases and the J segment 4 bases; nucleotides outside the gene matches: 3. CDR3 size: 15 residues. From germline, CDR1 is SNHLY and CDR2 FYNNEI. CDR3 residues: CASSGDRGFTGELFF. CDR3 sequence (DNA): TGTGCCAGCAGTGGGGACAGGGGATTCACCGGGGAGCTGTTTTTT.

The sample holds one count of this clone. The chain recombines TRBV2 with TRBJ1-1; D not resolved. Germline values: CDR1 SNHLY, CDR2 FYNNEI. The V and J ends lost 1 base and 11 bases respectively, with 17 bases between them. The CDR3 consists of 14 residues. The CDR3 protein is CASSEVSLSESAFF. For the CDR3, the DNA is TGTGCCAGCAGTGAAGTGAGTCTGAGTGAGTCGGCTTTCTTT.

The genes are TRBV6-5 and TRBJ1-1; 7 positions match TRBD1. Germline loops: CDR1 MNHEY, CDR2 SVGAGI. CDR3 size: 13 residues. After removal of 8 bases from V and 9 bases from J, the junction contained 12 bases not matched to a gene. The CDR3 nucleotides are TGTGCCAGCTTATATACATCAGGGGGACAAGCTTTCTTT. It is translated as CASLYTSGGQAFF.

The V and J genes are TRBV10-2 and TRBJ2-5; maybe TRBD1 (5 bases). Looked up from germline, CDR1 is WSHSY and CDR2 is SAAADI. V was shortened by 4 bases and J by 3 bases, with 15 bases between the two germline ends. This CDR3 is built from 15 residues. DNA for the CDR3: TGCGCCAGCAGTGTTGGAAGGGGAAAGAAAGAGACCCAGTACTTC. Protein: CASSVGRGKKETQYF.

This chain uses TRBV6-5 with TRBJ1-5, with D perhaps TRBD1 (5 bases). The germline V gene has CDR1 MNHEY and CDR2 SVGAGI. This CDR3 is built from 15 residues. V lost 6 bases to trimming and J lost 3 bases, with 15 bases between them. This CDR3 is CASRPAPGLNQPQHF. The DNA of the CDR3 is TGTGCCAGCAGGCCGGCGCCGGGACTCAATCAGCCCCAGCATTTT.

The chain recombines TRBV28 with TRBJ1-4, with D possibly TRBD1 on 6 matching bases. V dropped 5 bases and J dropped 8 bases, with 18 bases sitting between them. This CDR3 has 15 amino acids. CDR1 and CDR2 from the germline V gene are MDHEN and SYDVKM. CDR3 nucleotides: TGTGCCAGCAGTCCACCCAACAGGGTGGGAGAAAAACTGTTTTTT. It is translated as CASSPPNRVGEKLFF.

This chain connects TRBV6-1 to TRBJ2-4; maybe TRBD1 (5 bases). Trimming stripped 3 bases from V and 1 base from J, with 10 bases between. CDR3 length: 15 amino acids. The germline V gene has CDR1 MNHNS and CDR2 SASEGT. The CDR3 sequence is CASSESGIAKNIQYF. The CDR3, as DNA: TGTGCCAGCAGTGAGTCAGGGATTGCCAAAAACATTCAGTACTTC.

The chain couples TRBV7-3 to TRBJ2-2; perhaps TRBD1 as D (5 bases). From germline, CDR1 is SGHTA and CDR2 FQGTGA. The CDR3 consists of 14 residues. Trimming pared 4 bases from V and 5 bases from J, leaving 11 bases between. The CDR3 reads CASSWGGPTGELFF. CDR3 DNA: TGTGCCAGCAGCTGGGGCGGTCCGACCGGGGAGCTGTTTTTT.